Included here is one T cell receptor (beta chain) sequence, with context. This sample was included in a study of blood T cells in healthy people across ages. Germline CDR1 and CDR2: SGHAT and FQNNGV. Trimming cost V 1 base and J 5 bases, with 6 bases left between them. The CDR3 length is 13 residues. It was with a sample-barcoded 5' primer and a J-beta primer mix that a second PCR of roughly 7 to 12 cycles was run. Each CDR3 protein is one row after TCRdb ran MiXCR on the 5' RACE reads. The sample yields 600,000 to 850,000 distinct CDR3 sequences, around a quarter seen once. Separately, the same data were catalogued under a study of T cells of mothers and their children. According to that study: Sequencing returned over 8 million TCR beta CDR3 reads per mother and around 3 million per child.

The clonotype comes from a boy under 18 in good health. Sequencing was performed on blood. V and J are TRBV11-2 and TRBJ2-4; D remains unclear. The CDR3 reads CASSLAPQNIQYF. Written as DNA, the CDR3 is TGTGCCAGCAGCTTAGCCCCCCAAAACATTCAGTACTTC.